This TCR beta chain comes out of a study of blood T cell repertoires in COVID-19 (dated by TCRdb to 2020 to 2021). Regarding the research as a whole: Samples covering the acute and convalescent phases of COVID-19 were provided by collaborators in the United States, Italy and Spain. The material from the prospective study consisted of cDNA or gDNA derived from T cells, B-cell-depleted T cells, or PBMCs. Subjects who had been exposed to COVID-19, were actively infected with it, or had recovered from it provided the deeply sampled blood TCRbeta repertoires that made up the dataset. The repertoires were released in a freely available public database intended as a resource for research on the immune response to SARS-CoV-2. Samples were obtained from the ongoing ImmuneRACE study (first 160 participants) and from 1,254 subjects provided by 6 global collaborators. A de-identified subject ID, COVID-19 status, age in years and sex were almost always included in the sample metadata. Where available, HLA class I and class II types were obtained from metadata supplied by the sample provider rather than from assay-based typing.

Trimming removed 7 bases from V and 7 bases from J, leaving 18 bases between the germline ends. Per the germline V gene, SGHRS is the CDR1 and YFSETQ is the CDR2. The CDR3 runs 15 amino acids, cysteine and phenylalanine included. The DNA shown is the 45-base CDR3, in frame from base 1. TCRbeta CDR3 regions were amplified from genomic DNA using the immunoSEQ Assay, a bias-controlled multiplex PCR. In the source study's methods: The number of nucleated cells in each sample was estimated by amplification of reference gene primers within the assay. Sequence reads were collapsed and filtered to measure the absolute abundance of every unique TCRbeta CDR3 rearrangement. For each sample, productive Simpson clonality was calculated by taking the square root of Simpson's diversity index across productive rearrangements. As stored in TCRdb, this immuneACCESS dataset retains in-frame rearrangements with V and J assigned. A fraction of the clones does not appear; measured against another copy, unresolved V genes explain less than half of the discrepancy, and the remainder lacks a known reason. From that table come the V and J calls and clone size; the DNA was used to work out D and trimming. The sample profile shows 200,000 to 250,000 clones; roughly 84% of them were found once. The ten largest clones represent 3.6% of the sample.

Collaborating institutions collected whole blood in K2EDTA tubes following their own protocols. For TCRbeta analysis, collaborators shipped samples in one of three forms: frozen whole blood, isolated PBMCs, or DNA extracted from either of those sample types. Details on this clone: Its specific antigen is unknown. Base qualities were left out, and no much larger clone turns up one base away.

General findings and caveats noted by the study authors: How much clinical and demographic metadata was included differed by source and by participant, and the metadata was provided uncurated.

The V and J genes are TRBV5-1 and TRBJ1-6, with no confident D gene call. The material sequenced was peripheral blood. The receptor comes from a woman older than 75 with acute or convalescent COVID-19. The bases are TGCGCCAGCTCCCCACGGGAGGTTCCCAATTCACCCCTCCACTTT. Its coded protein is CASSPREVPNSPLHF. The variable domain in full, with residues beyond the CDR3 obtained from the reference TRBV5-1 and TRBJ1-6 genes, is KAGVTQTPRYLIKTRGQQVTLSCSPISGHRSVSWYQQTPGQGLQFLFEYFSETQRNKGNFPGRFSGRQFSNSRSEMNVSTLELGDSALYLCASSPREVPNSPLHFGNGTRLTVT.